The following is a T cell receptor beta chain sequence with its context. Its antigen target is currently unknown. Per-nucleotide qualities are absent, and no much larger clonotype sits a single base away. The time point label here, explained by the study, means: blood 2 weeks post-SBRT. In light of the paper, this sample's treatment or condition label describes: 15 Gy SBRT to primary tumor, nephrectomy 4 weeks later. To follow tumor-enriched clonotypes, serial peripheral blood was collected from radiation-treated patients at baseline and at 2 weeks and 4 weeks after SBRT. Every patient's renal cell carcinoma showed clear cell pathology. Genomic DNA for TCR sequencing was prepared using the QIAamp DNA Blood Mini Kit (Qiagen). The analyses included only samples that passed all quality control checks. The immunoSEQ kit was used, according to the manufacturer's recommendations, to generate TCR beta libraries from genomic DNA. For library preparation, a first multiplex PCR was performed with proprietary primers, followed by a second PCR in which unique barcodes were added, and bead cleanups were performed after each round. Each sample batch included a kit-provided positive control reaction and a negative control reaction. The final libraries underwent checking on an Agilent 4200 TapeStation D1000 ScreenTape, volumetric pooling, and quantification by qPCR. An Illumina NextSeq500 fitted with a MidOutput 150-cycle cartridge performed the sequencing, running 156 Read1 cycles and 15 Index1 cycles with the kit's custom primers. The pooled library was loaded at 0.8 to 1 pM, and roughly 20% PhiX control was spiked in. In the authors' own workflow: The vendor-processed data were analyzed in R, and a clonotype was defined as all T cells that share the same CDR3 nucleotide sequence. In the clone abundance analyses, frequencies were normalized to the 10,000 most abundant clones in each sample. Public T cell clones, averaging fewer than five per sample, were removed before analysis. A difference in abundance of at least 32-fold between compartments was used to define tumor-enriched and baseline blood-enriched clonotypes. A beta-binomial differential abundance model was used to identify clonotypes that were expanded or contracted between blood time points. The Baroni-Urbani and Buser coefficient was used to measure tumor-blood repertoire similarity, and groups were compared with two-tailed Wilcoxon tests in R. Drawn from immuneACCESS, this table holds only the in-frame rearrangements with V and J called that TCRdb kept. Clones are partly lost; checked studies trace under half to an unresolved V gene and leave the rest unexplained. Clone size and V and J calls were adopted from that table, with D and trimming inferred from the DNA. Within this sample are some 50,000 clones, with 80% of them counted one time only. The top ten hold roughly 30% of the sample.

The sample is drawn from a study of radiation and T cells in renal cell carcinoma (dated by TCRdb to 2020 to 2021). Regarding the research as a whole: The samples were obtained from a clinical trial, where primary renal cell carcinomas were treated with 15 Gy stereotactic body radiation therapy and then removed by nephrectomy 4 weeks afterward. A total of around 50 samples underwent TCR beta sequencing, made up of roughly 26 tumors and roughly 27 peripheral blood samples. A total of about 3.8 million unique CDR3 nucleotide sequences, encoding roughly 2.7 million unique CDR3 amino acid sequences, were found across all 55 or so samples. On the study overall, not on this receptor specifically: Because the trial had a single-armed design, the trial could not examine how radiation dose or scheduling affected the TCR repertoire. Dynamics of the blood repertoire were not tracked past 4 weeks after treatment. Top tumor clonotypes rose in blood from baseline to 2 weeks post-radiation, then contracted by 4 weeks, suggesting transient expansion of tumor-resident clones. Because pretreatment tumor biopsies were not available, the study could not determine whether clonotypes were already present within the tumor at baseline.

For CDR1 and CDR2, the germline V gene lists SQVTM and ANQGSEA. Unmatched junction bases come to 10, with V trimmed by 6 bases and J by 3 bases. The CDR3 sequence holds 15 residues, the cysteine and phenylalanine included. Left in the record is the CDR3 DNA by itself, 45 bases read in frame from the first base. The source is a woman aged 70-85 years with renal cell carcinoma. The chain is encoded by TRBV29-1 joined to TRBJ2-1, and TRBD2 aligns with 8 junction nucleotides. The source was blood, collected from a patient whose treatment included radiotherapy and nephrectomy. The CDR3 reads CSVRTSGVNYNEQFF. The DNA is as follows: TGCAGCGTCCGAACTAGCGGAGTAAACTACAATGAGCAGTTCTTC.